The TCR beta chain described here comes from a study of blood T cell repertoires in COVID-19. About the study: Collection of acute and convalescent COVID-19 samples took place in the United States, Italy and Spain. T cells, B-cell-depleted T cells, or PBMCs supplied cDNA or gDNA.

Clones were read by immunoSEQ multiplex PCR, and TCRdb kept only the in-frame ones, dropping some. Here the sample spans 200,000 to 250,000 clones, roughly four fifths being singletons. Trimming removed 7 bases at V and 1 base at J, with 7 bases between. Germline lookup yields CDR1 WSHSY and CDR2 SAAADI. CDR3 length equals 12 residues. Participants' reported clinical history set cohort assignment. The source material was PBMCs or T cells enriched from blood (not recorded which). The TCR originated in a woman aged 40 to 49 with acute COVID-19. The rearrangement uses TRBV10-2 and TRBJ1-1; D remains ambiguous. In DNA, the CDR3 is TGCGCCAGCATGCGGAGGAACACTGAAGCTTTCTTT. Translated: CASMRRNTEAFF.